These 5 T cell receptor beta chains were all obtained from the same sample, sequenced in a study of CD8 T cells in ankylosing spondylitis. TCRdb independently ran MiXCR on the 5' RACE reads; one entry per CDR3 protein. The repertoire holds 25,000 or so distinct CDR3 sequences, with roughly 8.6% as singletons. Sequenced sample: blood. The origin of the receptors is a male donor with ankylosing spondylitis or in good health (not recorded which).

V is TRBV20-1 and J is TRBJ2-3; 13 bases map to TRBD2. Germline loops: CDR1 DFQATT, CDR2 SNEGSKA (reference sequence). V shed 5 bases, J shed 1 base, and the junction held 6 bases outside the gene matches. The CDR3 covers 16 residues. CDR3 amino acids: CSASGTSGIGTDTQYF. The DNA of the CDR3 is TGCAGTGCTTCTGGGACTAGCGGGATCGGCACAGATACGCAGTATTTT.

This clonotype showed up many times. This chain uses TRBV6-5 with TRBJ2-5; 9 bases are shared with TRBD1. Germline CDR1 is MNHEY and CDR2 is SVGAGI. The V gene end was trimmed by 6 bases and the J gene end by 1 base; junction bases not matched to a gene: 12. The CDR3 is 17 residues long. This CDR3 reads CASSQTGTGFSQETQYF. Here the CDR3 DNA reads TGTGCCAGCAGCCAGACCGGGACAGGGTTTAGCCAAGAGACCCAGTACTTC.

This clonotype occurred many times. The chain joins TRBV9 to TRBJ2-4, with 7 bases fitting TRBD1. Germline CDR1 and CDR2: SGDLS and YYNGEE. This CDR3 comprises 13 residues. Losses at the gene ends were 4 bases for V and 8 bases for J; bases not matched to a gene: 6. The CDR3 loop reads CASSRDQGDIQYF. The CDR3 coding sequence is TGTGCCAGCAGCCGAGACCAGGGGGACATTCAGTACTTC.

The chain employs TRBV12-3 or TRBV12-4 and TRBJ1-4; no clear D. The germline V and J ends were trimmed by 5 bases and 0 bases, with 16 bases remaining between them. The CDR3 runs 17 residues. The CDR3 region is CASSPDGPVATNEKLFF. The CDR3 DNA follows: TGTGCCAGCAGTCCGGACGGGCCAGTTGCAACTAATGAAAAACTGTTTTTT.

This clonotype was detected only a few times. The V and J genes are TRBV5-1 and TRBJ2-3; maybe TRBD2 (5 bases). Trimming shortened V by 2 bases and J by 4 bases, and 11 bases separated the two germline ends. The germline V gene encodes CDR1 SGHRS and CDR2 YFSETQ. The CDR3 has 14 amino acids. CDR3: CASSFNRESDTQYF. CDR3 DNA: TGCGCCAGCAGCTTTAATAGGGAGTCAGATACGCAGTATTTT.